Reported below is one TCR beta chain. Deep was the level at which the assay was run. Here immunoSEQ multiplex PCR was the method, and the copy in TCRdb shows in-frame clones only, minus some. The sample records 1 million to 1.2 million clones, about 80% being singletons. The sample belongs to a study of shared clonotypes between healthy human individuals. CDR3 size: 13 residues. Germline CDR1 reads SNHLY; CDR2 reads FYNNEI. V was clipped by 8 bases and J by 5 bases, with 13 bases between them. Sequenced material: memory CD4+ T cells from PBMCs. Stated subset: CD45RA-negative fraction. The rearrangement joins TRBV2 to TRBJ2-1; D is unresolved. The clonotype comes from a man younger than 35 in good health. Some clones in this sample may be carry-over from other donors' samples. CDR3 sequence reads: CASRNIKDNEQFF. For the CDR3, the DNA is TGTGCCAGCCGGAACATAAAGGACAATGAGCAGTTCTTC.